This is a list of T cell receptor beta chains from one sample in a study of beta chain features in type 1 diabetes. The method was immunoSEQ multiplex PCR; TCRdb's version includes in-frame clones alone and lacks a portion of them. Of about 340,000 clones in the sample, roughly 8.8% were seen once. Sequencing was done on a sample of central memory CD4+ T cells from blood. The receptors come from a man aged 25-45 years with type 1 diabetes. The conserved cysteine and the conserved F or W are not part of the CDR3 here. Only part of the rows carry a size: once, few, many, or a class if the clone is expanded.

>few|TRBV11-2|TRBJ2-6
ASSSEGTGANVLT
>few|TRBV6-5|TRBJ1-4
ASRTGSGNEKLF
>few|TRBV28|TRBJ2-5
ASSLEGTTY
>few|TRBV13|TRBJ2-3
ASTDYLTDTQY
>.|TRBV5-6|TRBJ2-1
ASSLEVDTNRNEQF
>few|TRBV7-9|TRBJ1-2
ASSLAGQGGYGYT
>few|TRBV10-3|TRBJ2-7
AILGSGYEQY
>.|TRBV9|TRBJ2-2
ASSVVSRGPGELF
>once|TRBV9|TRBJ1-2
ASSVATGQSRRYT
>.|TRBV23-1|TRBJ2-3
ASSQSGTTSGGFTDTQY
>few|TRBV6-5|TRBJ2-2
ASKEAGLNTGELF
>many|TRBV9|TRBJ2-7
ASSVDPSGVYEQY
>few|TRBV10-3|TRBJ1-5
AISDLGGNQPQH
>few|TRBV28|TRBJ2-7
ASSQYRDSYEQY
>.|TRBV6-5|TRBJ1-1
ASNQNTEAF
>.|TRBV27|TRBJ1-5
ASSEYSGDQPQH
>few|TRBV7-9|TRBJ1-6
ASSLGQGQSPLH
>.|TRBV10-3|TRBJ2-2
AIRAGTGETGELF
>.|TRBV10-1|TRBJ2-3
ASSYSTDTQY
>.|TRBV28|TRBJ1-4
ASTGGQGGEKLF
>few|TRBV5-1|TRBJ2-2
ASSLEGLDTGELF
>few|TRBV29-1|TRBJ1-2
SAVEGSGGYT
>many|TRBV28|TRBJ1-2
ASALGGLGYT
>many|TRBV9|TRBJ2-1
ASSVWAGTSGVNEQF
>few|TRBV7-2|TRBJ2-3
ASSLERKDTQY
>.|TRBV5-6|TRBJ1-1
ASSFGQGGTEAF
>.|TRBV7-2|TRBJ2-1
ASSNYNEQF
>.|TRBV11-2|TRBJ2-3
ASSLQAGATDTQY
>few|TRBV30|TRBJ2-7
AWSDQGREQY
>few|TRBV19|TRBJ2-1
ASSIDRRTAPDEQF
>.|TRBV18|TRBJ2-1
ASSFPPRAGYNEQF
>few|TRBV28|TRBJ2-5
ASSLNVDSQY
>.|TRBV27|TRBJ1-6
ASSRTASSYNSPLH
>few|TRBV18|TRBJ2-6
ASSPPSAGANVLT
>.|TRBV5-8|TRBJ2-3
ASNYRRELPDTQY
>few|TRBV7-6|TRBJ2-6
ASSLGQSGANVLT
>.|TRBV18|TRBJ2-3
ASSPPGQGPGGTDTQY
>.|TRBV7-9|TRBJ2-3
ASSLEAIRGADTQY
>.|TRBV30|TRBJ1-2
AWERDRTGYT
>few|TRBV4-1|TRBJ1-1
ASSQEQGLNTEAF
>few|TRBV7-9|TRBJ2-3
ASSLAGGTDTQY
>few|TRBV2|TRBJ2-3
ASNIRASTDTQY
>few|TRBV6-6|TRBJ2-4
ASSYQGAENIQY
>.|TRBV5-5|TRBJ2-3
ASTLPGQILSSTDTQY
>few|TRBV5-6|TRBJ2-1
ASSFRDLRDEQF
>.|TRBV6-5|TRBJ1-2
ASSYSTGAVYGYT
>.|TRBV30|TRBJ2-7
AWSGQGDEQY
>few|TRBV6-5|TRBJ1-2
ASRQQGGGYT
>few|TRBV5-4|.
ASSLGQGSYEQY
>many|TRBV7-9|TRBJ2-7
ASSLGRDNEQY
>few|TRBV19|TRBJ1-2
ASSIAQTST
>few|TRBV9|TRBJ1-4
ASSPDAGQANEKLF